One sample yielded the 2 T cell receptor beta chains listed below, sequenced in a study of blood T cell repertoires in COVID-19. The method was immunoSEQ multiplex PCR; TCRdb's version includes in-frame clones alone and lacks a portion of them. The data show fewer than 400,000 clones, about 90% seen once. The sample was peripheral blood. The receptors shown here come from a woman in her twenties or thirties with COVID-19, enrolled during active disease.

The chain combines TRBV7-9 with TRBJ2-1; D remains unclear. This CDR3 is 13 amino acids long. Trimming took 0 bases from V and 4 from J, leaving 4 bases between them. Germline CDR1 reads SEHNR; CDR2 reads FQNEAQ (reference sequence). The CDR3 sequence: CASSLAVYNEQFF. Written as DNA, the CDR3 is TGTGCCAGCAGCTTAGCCGTTTACAATGAGCAGTTCTTC.

The chain carries TRBV27 and TRBJ2-1; 9 bases align to TRBD2. Per the germline V gene, CDR1 is MNHEY and CDR2 is SMNVEV (reference sequence). V shed 7 bases, J shed 2 bases, and the junction held 3 bases outside the gene matches. The CDR3 loop spans 14 amino acids. DNA of the CDR3: TGTGCCAGCACCCCTAGCGGGACCTACAATGAGCAGTTCTTC. Translating it yields CASTPSGTYNEQFF.